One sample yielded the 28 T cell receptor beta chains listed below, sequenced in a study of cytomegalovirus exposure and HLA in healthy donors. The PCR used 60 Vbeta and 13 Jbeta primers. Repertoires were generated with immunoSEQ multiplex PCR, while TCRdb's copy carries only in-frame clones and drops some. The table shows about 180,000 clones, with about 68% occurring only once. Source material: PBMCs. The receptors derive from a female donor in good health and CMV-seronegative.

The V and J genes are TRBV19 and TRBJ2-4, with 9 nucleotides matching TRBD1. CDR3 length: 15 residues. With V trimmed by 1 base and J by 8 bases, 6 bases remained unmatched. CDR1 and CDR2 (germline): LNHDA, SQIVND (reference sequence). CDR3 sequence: CASSIGGTGPDIQYF. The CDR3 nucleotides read TGTGCCAGTAGTATAGGGGGGACAGGGCCGGACATTCAGTACTTC. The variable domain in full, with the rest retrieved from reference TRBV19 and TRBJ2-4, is DGGITQSPKYLFRKEGQNVTLSCEQNLNHDAMYWYRQDPGQGLRLIYYSQIVNDFQKGDIAEGYSVSREKKESFPLTVTSAQKNPTAFYLCASSIGGTGPDIQYFGAGTRLSVL.

The CDR3 spells CASAEGSTDTQYF. The CDR3 bases are TGTGCCAGCGCCGAGGGCAGCACAGATACGCAGTATTTT. The gene calls are TRBV6-1 and TRBJ2-3; TRBD2 is a possible D gene (5 bases). Germline-derived CDR1 and CDR2 are MNHNS and SASEGT. The CDR3 contains 13 residues. Trimming pared 8 bases from V and 0 bases from J, leaving 9 bases between.

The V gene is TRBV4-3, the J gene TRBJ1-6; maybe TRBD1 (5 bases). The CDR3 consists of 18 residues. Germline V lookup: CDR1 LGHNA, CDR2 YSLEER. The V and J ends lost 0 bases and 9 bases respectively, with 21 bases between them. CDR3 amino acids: CASSQDVGGWIYGSPLHF. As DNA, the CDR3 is TGCGCCAGCAGCCAAGATGTGGGGGGTTGGATTTATGGTTCACCCCTCCACTTT.

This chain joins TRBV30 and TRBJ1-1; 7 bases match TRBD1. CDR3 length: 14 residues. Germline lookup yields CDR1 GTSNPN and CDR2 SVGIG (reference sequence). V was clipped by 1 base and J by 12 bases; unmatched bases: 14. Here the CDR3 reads CAWSANRGHGSSFF. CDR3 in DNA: TGTGCCTGGAGTGCCAACAGGGGCCACGGCAGTTCTTTCTTT.

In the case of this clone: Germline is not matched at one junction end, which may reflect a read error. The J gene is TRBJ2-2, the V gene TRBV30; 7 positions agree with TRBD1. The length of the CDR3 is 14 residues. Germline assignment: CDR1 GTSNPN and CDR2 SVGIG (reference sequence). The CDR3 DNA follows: TGCGCCTGGGGTAGGACAGGGAACACCGGGGAGCTGTTTTTT. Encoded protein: CAWGRTGNTGELFF.

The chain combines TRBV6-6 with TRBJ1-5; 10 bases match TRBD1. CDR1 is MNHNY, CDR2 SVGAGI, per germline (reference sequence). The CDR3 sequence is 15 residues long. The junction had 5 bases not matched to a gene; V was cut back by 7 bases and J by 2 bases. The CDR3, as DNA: TGTGCCAGCACCCGGACAGGGGGGGGCAATCAGCCCCAGCATTTT. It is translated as CASTRTGGGNQPQHF.

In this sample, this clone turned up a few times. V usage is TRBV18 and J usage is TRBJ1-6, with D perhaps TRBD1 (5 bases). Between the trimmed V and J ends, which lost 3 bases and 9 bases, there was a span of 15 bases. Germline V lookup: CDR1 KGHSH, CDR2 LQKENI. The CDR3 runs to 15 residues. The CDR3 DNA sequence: TGTGCCAGCTCACCCGACCAGGGATTGACTTCACCCCTCCACTTT. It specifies CASSPDQGLTSPLHF.

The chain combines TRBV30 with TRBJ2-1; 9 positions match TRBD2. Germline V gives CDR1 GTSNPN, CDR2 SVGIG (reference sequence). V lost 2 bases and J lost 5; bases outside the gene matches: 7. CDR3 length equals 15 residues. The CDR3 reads CAWSRGSGRHNEQFF. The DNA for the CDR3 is TGTGCCTGGAGTCGGGGTAGCGGGAGACACAATGAGCAGTTCTTC.

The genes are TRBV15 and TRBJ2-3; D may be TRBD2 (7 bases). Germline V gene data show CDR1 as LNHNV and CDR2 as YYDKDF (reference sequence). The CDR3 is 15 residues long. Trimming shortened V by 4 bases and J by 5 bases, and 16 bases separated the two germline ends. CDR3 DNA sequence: TGTGCCACCAGCACCCGCCGAGGGGGGGGAGATACGCAGTATTTT. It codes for CATSTRRGGGDTQYF. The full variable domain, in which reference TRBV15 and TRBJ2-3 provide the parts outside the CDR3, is DAMVIQNPRYQVTQFGKPVTLSCSQTLNHNVMYWYQQKSSQAPKLLFHYYDKDFNNEADTPDNFQSRRPNTSFCFLDIRSPGLGDTAMYLCATSTRRGGGDTQYFGPGTRLTVL.

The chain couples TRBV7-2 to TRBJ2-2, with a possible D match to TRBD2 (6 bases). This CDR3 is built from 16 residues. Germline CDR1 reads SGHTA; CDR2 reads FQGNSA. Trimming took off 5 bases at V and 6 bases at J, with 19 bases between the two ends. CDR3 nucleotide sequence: TGTGCCAGCAGCAAGGGGACTTCCATCCCCTCCGGGGAGCTGTTTTTT. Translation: CASSKGTSIPSGELFF.

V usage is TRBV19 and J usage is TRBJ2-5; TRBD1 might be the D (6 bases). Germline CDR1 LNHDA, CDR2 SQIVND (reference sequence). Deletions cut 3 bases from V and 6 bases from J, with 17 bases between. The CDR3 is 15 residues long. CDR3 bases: TGTGCCAGTAGTATGGGGACAATCGGCTATAAGACCCAGTACTTC. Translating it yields CASSMGTIGYKTQYF.

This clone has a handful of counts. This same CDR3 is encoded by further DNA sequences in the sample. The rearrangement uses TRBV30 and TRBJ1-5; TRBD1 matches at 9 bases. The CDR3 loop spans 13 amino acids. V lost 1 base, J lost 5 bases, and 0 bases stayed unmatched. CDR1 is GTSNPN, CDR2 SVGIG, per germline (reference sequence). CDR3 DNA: TGTGCCTGGAGTGGACAGGGGGATCAGCCCCAGCATTTT. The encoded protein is CAWSGQGDQPQHF.

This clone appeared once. The CDR3 DNA reads as TGTGCCAGCAGCCGGACTCAACACAATCAGCCCCAGCATTTT. Translation gives CASSRTQHNQPQHF. This sequence joins TRBV2 and TRBJ1-5; D remains unclear. CDR1 and CDR2 (germline): SNHLY, FYNNEI. V lost 6 bases and J lost 3, with 12 bases in between. CDR3 length: 14 residues.

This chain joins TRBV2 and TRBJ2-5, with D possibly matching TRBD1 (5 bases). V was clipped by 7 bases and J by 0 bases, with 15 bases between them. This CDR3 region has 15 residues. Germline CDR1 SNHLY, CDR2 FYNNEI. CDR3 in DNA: TGTGCCAGCACTAGGTGGGGCAGAGACCAAGAGACCCAGTACTTC. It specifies CASTRWGRDQETQYF.

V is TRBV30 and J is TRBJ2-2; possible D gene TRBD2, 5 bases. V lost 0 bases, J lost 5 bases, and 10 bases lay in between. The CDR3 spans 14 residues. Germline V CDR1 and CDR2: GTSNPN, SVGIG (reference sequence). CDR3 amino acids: CAWSVRLLTGELFF. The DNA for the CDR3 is TGTGCCTGGAGTGTACGACTATTGACCGGGGAGCTGTTTTTT.

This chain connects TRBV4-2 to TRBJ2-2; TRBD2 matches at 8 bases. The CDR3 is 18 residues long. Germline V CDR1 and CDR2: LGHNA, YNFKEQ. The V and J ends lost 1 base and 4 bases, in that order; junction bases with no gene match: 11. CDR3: CASSQVGGRGATTGELFF. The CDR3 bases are TGTGCCAGCAGCCAAGTCGGGGGGCGGGGGGCGACCACCGGGGAGCTGTTTTTT.

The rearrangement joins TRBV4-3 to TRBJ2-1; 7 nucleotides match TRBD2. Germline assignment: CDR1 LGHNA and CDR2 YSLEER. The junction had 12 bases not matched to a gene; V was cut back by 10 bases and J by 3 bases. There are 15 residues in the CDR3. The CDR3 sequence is CATRKSASGYNEQFF. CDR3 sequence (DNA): TGCGCCACCCGAAAATCGGCTAGCGGCTACAATGAGCAGTTCTTC.

CDR3 coding DNA: TGTGCCTTAGGACTAGCGGTCACAGATACGCAGTATTTT. Amino acid sequence: CALGLAVTDTQYF. The gene calls are TRBV30 and TRBJ2-3; 10 nucleotides agree with TRBD2. The V segment lost 7 bases and the J segment 2 bases; nucleotides outside the gene matches: 3. CDR1 and CDR2 from the germline V gene are GTSNPN and SVGIG (reference sequence). This CDR3 is 13 amino acids long.

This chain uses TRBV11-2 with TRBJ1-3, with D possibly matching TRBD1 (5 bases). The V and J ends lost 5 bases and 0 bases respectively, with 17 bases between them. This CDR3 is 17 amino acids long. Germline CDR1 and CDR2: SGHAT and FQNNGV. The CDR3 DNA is TGTGCCAGCAGCCCGTGGAGTCGGGGGAGCTCTGGAAACACCATATATTTT. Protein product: CASSPWSRGSSGNTIYF. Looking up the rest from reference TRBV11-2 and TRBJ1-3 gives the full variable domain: EAGVAQSPRYKIIEKRQSVAFWCNPISGHATLYWYQQILGQGPKLLIQFQNNGVVDDSQLPKDRFSAERLKGVDSTLKIQPAKLEDSAVYLCASSPWSRGSSGNTIYFGEGSWLTVV.

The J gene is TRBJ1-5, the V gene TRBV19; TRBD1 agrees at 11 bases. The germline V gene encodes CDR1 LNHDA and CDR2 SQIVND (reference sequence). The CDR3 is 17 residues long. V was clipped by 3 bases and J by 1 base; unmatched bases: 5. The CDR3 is CASSIWTGGLSNQPQHF. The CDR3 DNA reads TGTGCCAGTAGTATCTGGACAGGGGGCTTAAGCAATCAGCCCCAGCATTTT. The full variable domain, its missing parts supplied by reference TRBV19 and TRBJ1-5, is DGGITQSPKYLFRKEGQNVTLSCEQNLNHDAMYWYRQDPGQGLRLIYYSQIVNDFQKGDIAEGYSVSREKKESFPLTVTSAQKNPTAFYLCASSIWTGGLSNQPQHFGDGTRLSIL.

The DNA for the CDR3 is TGTGCCACCAGCAGAGAGGCTAGCGGGGCCTACGAGCAGTACTTC. This gives the protein CATSREASGAYEQYF. The V and J genes are TRBV15 and TRBJ2-7; 9 nucleotides line up with TRBD2. Germline values: CDR1 LNHNV, CDR2 YYDKDF (reference sequence). Trimming cost V 0 bases and J 2 bases; bases outside gene matches: 2. The CDR3 has 15 amino acids.

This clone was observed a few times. The CDR3 region has the DNA TGTGCCAGCAGCTCCGGGGACACTCGATCGAACACTGAAGCTTTCTTT. This codes for CASSSGDTRSNTEAFF. This chain uses TRBV9 with TRBJ1-1; D is perhaps TRBD1 (6 bases). With 4 bases removed from V and 1 base from J, the gap between germline ends came to 17 bases. The CDR3 totals 16 residues. CDR1 is SGDLS, CDR2 YYNGEE, per germline.

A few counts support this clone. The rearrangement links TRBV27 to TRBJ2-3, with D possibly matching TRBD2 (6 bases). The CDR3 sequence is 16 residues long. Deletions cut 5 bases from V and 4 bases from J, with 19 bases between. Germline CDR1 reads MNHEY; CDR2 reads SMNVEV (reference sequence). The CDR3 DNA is TGTGCCAGCAGTCCCCCGGGCTACGGGAGCCCAGATACGCAGTATTTT. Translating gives CASSPPGYGSPDTQYF.

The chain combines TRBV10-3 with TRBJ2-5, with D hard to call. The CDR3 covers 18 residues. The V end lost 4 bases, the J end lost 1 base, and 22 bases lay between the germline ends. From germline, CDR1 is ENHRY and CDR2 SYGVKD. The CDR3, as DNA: TGTGCCATCAGTGCGTCGCCCCGGCCGACTCTCCTCCAAGAGACCCAGTACTTC. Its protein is CAISASPRPTLLQETQYF.

As DNA, the CDR3 is TGTGCCAGCAGTTACTCGCTCAGGGACAGTGGTGGCTACACCTTC. This codes for CASSYSLRDSGGYTF. The V gene is TRBV6-6, the J gene TRBJ1-2; TRBD1 matches 7 bases. Germline CDR1 is MNHNY and CDR2 is SVGAGI (reference sequence). The CDR3 has 15 residues. Trimming took 0 bases from V and 7 from J; bases not matched to a gene: 8.

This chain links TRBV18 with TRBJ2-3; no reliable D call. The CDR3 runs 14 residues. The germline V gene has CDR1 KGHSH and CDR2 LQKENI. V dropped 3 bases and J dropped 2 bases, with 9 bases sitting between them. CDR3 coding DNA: TGTGCCAGCTCACCCCCTATCTACACAGATACGCAGTATTTT. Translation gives CASSPPIYTDTQYF.

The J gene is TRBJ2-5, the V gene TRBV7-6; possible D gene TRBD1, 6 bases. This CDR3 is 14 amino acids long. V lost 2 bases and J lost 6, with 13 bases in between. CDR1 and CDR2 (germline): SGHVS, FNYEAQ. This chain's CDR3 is CASSLTSTGKTQYF. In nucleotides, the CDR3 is TGTGCCAGCAGCTTAACCTCCACAGGGAAGACCCAGTACTTC.

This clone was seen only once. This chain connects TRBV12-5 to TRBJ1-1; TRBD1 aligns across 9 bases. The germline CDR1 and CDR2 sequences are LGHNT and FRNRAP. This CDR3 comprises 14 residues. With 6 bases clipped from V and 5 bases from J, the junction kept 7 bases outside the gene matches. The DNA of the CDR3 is TGTGCTAGTGGAACAGGGGGCGCGGGGACTGAAGCTTTCTTT. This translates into CASGTGGAGTEAFF.